The 2 T cell receptor beta chains presented below share a single source sample, sequenced in a study of cytomegalovirus exposure and HLA in healthy donors. Generated by immunoSEQ multiplex PCR, the TCRdb table keeps only in-frame clones and is missing some. The sample contains some 130,000 clones, approximately 89% of which appear only once. Specimen: PBMCs. These receptor sequences come from a woman aged 18-29 years in good health and CMV-seronegative.

The V gene is TRBV5-1, the J gene TRBJ2-2; D gene unclear. The V end was cut by 4 bases, the J end by 2 bases, with 24 bases between. The germline V gene has CDR1 SGHRS and CDR2 YFSETQ. The CDR3 covers 19 residues. CDR3 nucleotide sequence: TGCGCCAGCAGCCCACCATATCAGGTCCTTTTTAAAAACACCGGGGAGCTGTTTTTT. It is translated as CASSPPYQVLFKNTGELFF.

The V call is TRBV7-8, the J call TRBJ1-2; D may be TRBD1 (5 bases). This CDR3 region has 13 residues. Per the germline V gene, CDR1 is SGHVS and CDR2 is FQNEAQ. The ends were cut back, 5 bases at V and 4 bases at J, with 11 bases in the middle. CDR3 sequence reads: CASSRGHLYGYTF. The CDR3 region has the DNA TGTGCCAGCAGCCGTGGACACCTCTATGGCTACACCTTC.